Presented here are 5 T cell receptor beta chains from one specimen sequenced in a study of graft-versus-host responses after intestinal transplantation. No antigen has been identified for these receptors. Repertoires were generated with immunoSEQ multiplex PCR, while TCRdb's copy carries only in-frame clones and drops some. The sample has fewer than 150,000 clones; around nine tenths are singletons. Sequencing used unstimulated CD4+ T cells sorted from spleen or lymph node cells, obtained before intestinal transplant. These receptors were obtained from a human donor who received an intestinal transplant.

This clone came up once. This sequence joins TRBV15 and TRBJ1-1, with D perhaps TRBD1 (5 bases). V dropped 5 bases and J dropped 6 bases, with 16 bases sitting between them. This CDR3 spans 14 amino acids. CDR1 LNHNV and CDR2 YYDKDF come from the germline V gene (reference sequence). This chain's CDR3 is CATSRAGTGAEAFF. CDR3 nucleotide sequence: TGTGCCACCAGCCGAGCAGGGACGGGCGCTGAAGCTTTCTTT.

This clone was observed a single time. This sequence joins TRBV4-1 and TRBJ2-2, with TRBD2 identical over 8 bases. CDR3 length: 17 residues. Germline trimming cut 1 base from V and 4 bases from J; bases unmatched to any gene: 8. Germline V gene lookup returns CDR1 MGHRA and CDR2 YSYEKL. The CDR3, as DNA: TGCGCCAGCAGCCAAGGCCTTCTTGGGACTAGCACCGGGGAGCTGTTTTTT. Its translation is CASSQGLLGTSTGELFF.

The chain links TRBV5-6 to TRBJ2-7; tentatively, D is TRBD1 (6 bases). CDR3 size: 13 residues. Trimming shortened V by 4 bases and J by 3 bases, and 11 bases separated the two germline ends. CDR1 is SGHDT, CDR2 YYEEEE, per germline. In DNA, the CDR3 is TGTGCCAGCAGCCCTGGGGACAACTACGAGCAGTACTTC. It encodes CASSPGDNYEQYF.

This clone was seen only once. CDR3 nucleotides: TGTGCCAGCAGCGTAGACAGTACCAAAGACTATGGCTACACCTTC. Amino acid sequence: CASSVDSTKDYGYTF. The chain links TRBV9 to TRBJ1-2; D not certain. Germline CDR1 reads SGDLS; CDR2 reads YYNGEE. The V gene lost 0 bases and the J gene lost 3 bases, with 12 bases spanning the gap. The CDR3 has 15 residues.

The chain combines TRBV19 with TRBJ1-5, with 10 positions matching TRBD1. V was pared by 6 bases and J by 5 bases, with 13 bases of the junction left unmatched. This CDR3 has 17 amino acids. The germline V gene encodes CDR1 LNHDA and CDR2 SQIVND (reference sequence). DNA for the CDR3: TGTGCCAGTAGGAGACGGCCGGGACAGGGGACCTATCAGCCCCAGCATTTT. It yields the protein CASRRRPGQGTYQPQHF.